This T cell receptor (beta chain) was identified during a study of blood T cell repertoires in COVID-19. Study overall: Sites in the United States, Italy and Spain provided acute and convalescent COVID-19 samples. From T cells, B-cell-depleted T cells, or PBMCs came the material, which was cDNA or gDNA.

CDR1 is KGHSH, CDR2 LQKENI, per germline. Trimming took 4 bases from V and 4 from J, leaving 25 bases between them. The CDR3 covers 18 residues. Libraries were prepared by immunoSEQ multiplex PCR; TCRdb keeps only in-frame clonotypes and omits some of them. Among fewer than 150,000 clones listed, roughly 86% were seen once. The sequence derives from a human donor in a cohort sampled during active COVID-19. The chain is built from TRBV18 and TRBJ1-2; no firm D call. Sequenced material: peripheral blood. CDR3 sequence reads: CASSRRGPGGRGTYGYTF. In DNA, the CDR3 is TGTGCCAGCTCACGACGTGGCCCCGGCGGAAGAGGTACCTATGGCTACACCTTC.